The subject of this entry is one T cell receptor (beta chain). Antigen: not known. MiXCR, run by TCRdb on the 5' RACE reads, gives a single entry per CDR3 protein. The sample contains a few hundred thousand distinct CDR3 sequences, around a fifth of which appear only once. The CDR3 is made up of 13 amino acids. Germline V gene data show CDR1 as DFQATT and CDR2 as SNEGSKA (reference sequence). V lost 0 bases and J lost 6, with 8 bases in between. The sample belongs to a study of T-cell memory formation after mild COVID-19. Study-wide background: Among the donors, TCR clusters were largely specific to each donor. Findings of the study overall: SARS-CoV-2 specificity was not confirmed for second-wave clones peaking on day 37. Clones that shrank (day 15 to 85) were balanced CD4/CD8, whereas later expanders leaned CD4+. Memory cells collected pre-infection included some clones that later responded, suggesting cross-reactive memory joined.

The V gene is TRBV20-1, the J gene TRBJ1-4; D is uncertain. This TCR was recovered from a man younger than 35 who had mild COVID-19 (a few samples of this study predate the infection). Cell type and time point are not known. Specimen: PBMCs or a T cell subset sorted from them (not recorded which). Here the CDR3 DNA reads TGCAGTGCTAGAGATCGGCGGGATGAAAAACTGTTTTTT. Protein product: CSARDRRDEKLFF.